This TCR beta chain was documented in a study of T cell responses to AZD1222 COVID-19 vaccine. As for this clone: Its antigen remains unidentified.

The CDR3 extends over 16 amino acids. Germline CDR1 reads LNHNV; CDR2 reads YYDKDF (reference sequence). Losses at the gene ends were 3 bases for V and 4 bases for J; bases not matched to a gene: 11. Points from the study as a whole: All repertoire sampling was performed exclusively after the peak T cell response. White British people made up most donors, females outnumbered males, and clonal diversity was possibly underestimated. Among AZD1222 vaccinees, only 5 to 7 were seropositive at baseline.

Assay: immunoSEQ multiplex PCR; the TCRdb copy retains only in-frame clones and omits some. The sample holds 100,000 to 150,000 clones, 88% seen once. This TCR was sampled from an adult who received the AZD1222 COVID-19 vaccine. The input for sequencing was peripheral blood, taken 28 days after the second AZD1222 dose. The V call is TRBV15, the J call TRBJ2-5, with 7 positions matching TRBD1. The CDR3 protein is CATSSWEQGVRETQYF. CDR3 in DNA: TGTGCCACCAGCAGCTGGGAGCAGGGGGTACGAGAGACCCAGTACTTC.